These 20 T cell receptor beta chains were all obtained from the same sample, sequenced in a study of blood T cell repertoires in COVID-19 (dated by TCRdb to the early 2020s). Receptors were amplified or captured by the immunoSEQ multiplex PCR assay. TCRdb mirrors the immuneACCESS table, restricted to in-frame sequences. Some clones are absent from its copies; in checked studies, under half trace to an unresolved V gene, and the reason for the others is unknown. The sample records about 250,000 clones, approximately 86% of which are singletons. 1.5% to 2% of the sample goes to the ten largest clones. The sequenced sample consisted of peripheral blood. The receptors were gathered from a woman aged 60-75 years who had recovered from COVID-19.

V gene TRBV24-1 combines with J gene TRBJ2-3, with 8 positions matching TRBD2. CDR1 is KGHDR and CDR2 is SFDVKD in the germline V gene. The CDR3 loop spans 14 amino acids. The trim removed 6 bases at V and 4 bases at J, leaving 5 bases unmatched. CDR3 DNA sequence: TGTGCCACCAGTCCGGGGGGGCGGTCAGATACGCAGTATTTT. Its translation: CATSPGGRSDTQYF.

The rearrangement links TRBV5-1 to TRBJ1-6; D possibly corresponds to TRBD1 (5 bases). The V gene lost 0 bases and the J gene lost 8 bases, with 6 bases spanning the gap. The CDR3 extends over 13 amino acids. From germline, CDR1 is SGHRS and CDR2 YFSETQ. CDR3 nucleotide sequence: TGCGCCAGCAGCTTGGAAGGGGATTCACCCCTCCACTTT. This gives the protein CASSLEGDSPLHF.

The CDR3 reads CASSITGGVGANVLTF. CDR3 DNA: TGTGCCAGTAGTATTACGGGAGGGGTGGGGGCCAACGTCCTGACTTTC. This chain uses TRBV19 with TRBJ2-6; 8 bases are shared with TRBD2. This CDR3 region has 16 residues. Germline V gives CDR1 LNHDA, CDR2 SQIVND (reference sequence). V trimming: 3 bases; J trimming: 4 bases; junction bases outside the gene matches: 5.

CDR3 protein: CASSLRLAGGSDTQYF. The CDR3 DNA reads TGTGCCAGCAGCCTGCGACTAGCGGGGGGGTCGGATACGCAGTATTTT. The chain employs TRBV7-2 and TRBJ2-3; 14 bases are shared with TRBD2. CDR1 and CDR2 (germline): SGHTA, FQGNSA. The CDR3 covers 16 residues. The ends lost 5 bases at V and 6 bases at J; junction bases unmatched: 7.

V gene TRBV5-1 combines with J gene TRBJ2-3; D call uncertain. The V gene's germline CDR1 is SGHRS and CDR2 YFSETQ. This CDR3 has 16 residues. With 4 bases removed from V and 0 bases from J, the gap between germline ends came to 15 bases. The CDR3 loop reads CASSPGPSASTDTQYF. The CDR3 coding sequence is TGCGCCAGCAGCCCTGGGCCGTCGGCTAGCACAGATACGCAGTATTTT.

V is TRBV18 and J is TRBJ1-5; TRBD1 aligns across 12 bases. This CDR3 region has 17 residues. Germline V gene data show CDR1 as KGHSH and CDR2 as LQKENI. With V trimmed by 4 bases and J by 2 bases, 6 bases remained unmatched. CDR3 DNA: TGTGCCAGCTCACTCCAGGGACAGGGGGCGGGCAATCAGCCCCAGCATTTT. It is translated as CASSLQGQGAGNQPQHF.

This chain links TRBV9 with TRBJ2-5, with D possibly TRBD2 on 6 matching bases. Trimming removed 3 bases from V and 5 bases from J, with 14 bases in between. CDR3 length: 14 residues. In germline, CDR1 is SGDLS, CDR2 YYNGEE. The CDR3 region is CASSEGTFEETQYF. The CDR3 DNA reads as TGTGCCAGCAGCGAAGGGACTTTCGAGGAGACCCAGTACTTC.

The V gene is TRBV7-2, the J gene TRBJ2-1, with 12 bases matching TRBD2. The germline CDR1 and CDR2 sequences are SGHTA and FQGNSA. J was trimmed by 7 bases and V by 4 bases; bases with no gene match: 5. There are 15 residues in the CDR3. The CDR3 DNA reads TGTGCCAGCAGCTGGAGGACTAGCGGGGATAATGAGCAGTTCTTC. Protein product: CASSWRTSGDNEQFF.

V gene TRBV28 combines with J gene TRBJ2-3; the D gene is possibly TRBD1 (6 bases). The germline V and J ends were trimmed by 7 bases and 0 bases, with 14 bases remaining between them. Per germline, CDR1 MDHEN and CDR2 SYDVKM. The CDR3 totals 15 residues. The CDR3 sequence: CASTVGQGSTDTQYF. Written as DNA, the CDR3 is TGTGCCAGCACCGTCGGGCAGGGGAGCACAGATACGCAGTATTTT.

The chain combines TRBV5-1 with TRBJ1-5, with D uncertain. The germline gives CDR1 SGHRS, CDR2 YFSETQ. The CDR3 is 15 amino acids. Trimming pared 2 bases from V and 4 bases from J, leaving 13 bases between. The CDR3 reads CASSFDGASNQPQHF. DNA of the CDR3: TGCGCCAGCAGCTTCGACGGAGCTTCAAATCAGCCCCAGCATTTT.

The V call is TRBV7-3, the J call TRBJ2-1; the match to TRBD2 covers 7 bases. The V gene's germline CDR1 is SGHTA and CDR2 FQGTGA. This CDR3 contains 14 residues. V was pared by 4 bases and J by 10 bases, with 10 bases of the junction left unmatched. The CDR3 coding sequence is TGTGCCAGCAGCTCCGGGACGGCCGGGAGGGAGCAGTTCTTC. It codes for CASSSGTAGREQFF. Full variable domain (outside the CDR3, taken from reference TRBV7-3 and TRBJ2-1): GAGVSQTPSNKVTEKGKYVELRCDPISGHTALYWYRQSLGQGPEFLIYFQGTGAADDSGLPNDRFFAVRPEGSVSTLKIQRTERGDSAVYLCASSSGTAGREQFFGPGTRLTVL.

The V gene is TRBV6-5, the J gene TRBJ2-1; 9 positions agree with TRBD1. V shed 6 bases and J 5 bases; nucleotides not matched to a gene: 5. Germline assignment: CDR1 MNHEY and CDR2 SVGAGI. The CDR3 runs 14 residues. CDR3 nucleotide sequence: TGTGCCAGCAGCCACCGGGACAGGGACAATGAGCAGTTCTTC. The encoded protein is CASSHRDRDNEQFF.

In this sample, this clone turned up a few times. V usage is TRBV4-1 and J usage is TRBJ1-2, with 10 bases matching TRBD1. Germline V gives CDR1 MGHRA, CDR2 YSYEKL. This CDR3 is 18 amino acids long. Trimming cost V 1 base and J 0 bases; bases outside gene matches: 8. The CDR3 region has the DNA TGCGCCAGCAGCCAAGGGCCTGGGGGGACAGGGGCTAACTATGGCTACACCTTC. It translates to CASSQGPGGTGANYGYTF.

The chain uses TRBV5-1 and TRBJ2-3; tentatively, D is TRBD2 (6 bases). The CDR3 has 15 residues. From germline, CDR1 is SGHRS and CDR2 YFSETQ. V was shortened by 1 base and J by 0 bases, with 9 bases between the two germline ends. The CDR3 nucleotides read TGCGCCAGCAGCTTGACGGGGGAGAGCACAGATACGCAGTATTTT. Its translation: CASSLTGESTDTQYF.

Only one count was recorded for this clone. V is TRBV19 and J is TRBJ1-4, with 8 nucleotides matching TRBD1. V was clipped by 5 bases and J by 6 bases; unmatched bases: 5. CDR1 and CDR2 (germline): LNHDA, SQIVND (reference sequence). CDR3 length: 14 residues. The CDR3 here is CASSSSGGHEKLFF. CDR3 bases: TGTGCCAGTAGTTCCTCAGGGGGCCATGAAAAACTGTTTTTT. The full variable domain, with the rest looked up from reference TRBV19 and TRBJ1-4, is DGGITQSPKYLFRKEGQNVTLSCEQNLNHDAMYWYRQDPGQGLRLIYYSQIVNDFQKGDIAEGYSVSREKKESFPLTVTSAQKNPTAFYLCASSSSGGHEKLFFGSGTQLSVL.

This CDR3 is CASSFFGQGNYNEQFF. CDR3 bases: TGTGCCAGCAGTTTCTTCGGACAGGGGAACTACAATGAGCAGTTCTTC. The chain couples TRBV6-6 to TRBJ2-1; 9 bases are a match to TRBD1. CDR1 and CDR2 from the germline V gene are MNHNY and SVGAGI (reference sequence). This CDR3 region has 16 residues. With 4 bases clipped from V and 3 bases from J, the junction kept 7 bases outside the gene matches.

J is TRBJ2-3 and V is TRBV28; 9 bases are a match to TRBD1. CDR3 size: 14 residues. Trimming at V came to 5 bases and at J to 5 bases, leaving 5 bases not matched to a gene. CDR1 and CDR2 (germline): MDHEN, SYDVKM. The CDR3 DNA reads as TGTGCCAGCAGTCTGACAGGGGGAGGAGATACGCAGTATTTT. Translation: CASSLTGGGDTQYF.

The J gene is TRBJ2-7, the V gene TRBV5-1; no clear D gene. The CDR3 has 14 residues. Germline CDR1 reads SGHRS; CDR2 reads YFSETQ. V was trimmed by 0 bases and J by 2 bases, leaving 9 bases between them. CDR3 residues: CASSLVPETYEQYF. For the CDR3, the DNA is TGCGCCAGCAGCTTGGTTCCGGAGACCTACGAGCAGTACTTC.

In its sample, this clone was seen once. The CDR3 nucleotides read TGTGCCAGCAGCTTTGGAGAGGGGGACAGGGCAGATACGCAGTATTTT. As protein: CASSFGEGDRADTQYF. This chain connects TRBV7-9 to TRBJ2-3; TRBD1 agrees at 9 bases. After removal of 3 bases from V and 4 bases from J, the junction contained 8 bases not matched to a gene. The germline CDR1 and CDR2 sequences are SEHNR and FQNEAQ (reference sequence). There are 16 residues in the CDR3.

The chain is built from TRBV12-3 or TRBV12-4 and TRBJ2-7, with 8 positions matching TRBD1. The CDR3 consists of 13 residues. V dropped 5 bases and J dropped 9; count of bases not matched to a gene: 9. CDR3 region: CASSLGQGGRQYF. In nucleotides, the CDR3 is TGTGCCAGCAGTCTCGGACAGGGCGGAAGGCAGTACTTC.